This T cell receptor (beta chain) appears in the sequencing data of a study of identical twins. The authors used template switching to add a universal primer site and gave cDNA unique molecular identifiers. TCRdb passed the 5' RACE reads through MiXCR, listing each CDR3 protein once. The profile shows under 400,000 distinct CDR3 sequences, approximately 8.7% of them singletons. This clonotype has more than one count but fewer than ten. This CDR3 spans 14 amino acids. Germline V gene data show CDR1 as KGHDR and CDR2 as SFDVKD. V was trimmed by 5 bases and J by 4 bases, leaving 11 bases between them. This rearrangement joins TRBV24-1 to TRBJ1-5, with D unclear. The receptor was isolated from a woman in her forties or fifties in good health. Sequencing was carried out using naive T cells sorted from blood. CDR3 amino acids: CATSGPGKNQPQHF. In nucleotides, the CDR3 is TGTGCCACCAGTGGTCCCGGGAAAAATCAGCCCCAGCATTTT.